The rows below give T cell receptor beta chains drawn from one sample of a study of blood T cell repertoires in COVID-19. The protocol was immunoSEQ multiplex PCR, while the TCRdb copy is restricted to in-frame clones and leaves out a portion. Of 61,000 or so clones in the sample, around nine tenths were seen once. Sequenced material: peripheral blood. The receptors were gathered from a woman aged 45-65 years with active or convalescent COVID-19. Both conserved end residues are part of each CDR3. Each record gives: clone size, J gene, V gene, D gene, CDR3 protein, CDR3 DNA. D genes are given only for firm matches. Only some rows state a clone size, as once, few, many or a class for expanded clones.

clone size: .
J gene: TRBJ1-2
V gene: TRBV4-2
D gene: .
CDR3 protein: CASSQDRVGGYTF
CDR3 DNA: TGTGCCAGCAGCCAAGACAGGGTAGGTGGCTACACCTTC

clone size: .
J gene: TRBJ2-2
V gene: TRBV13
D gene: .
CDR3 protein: CASSLVGAPGELFF
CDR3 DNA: TGTGCCAGCAGCTTAGTTGGGGCCCCCGGGGAGCTGTTTTTT

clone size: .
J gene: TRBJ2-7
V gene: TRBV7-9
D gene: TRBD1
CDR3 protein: CASSSPGQGYEQYF
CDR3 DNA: TGTGCCAGCAGCTCACCGGGACAGGGCTACGAGCAGTACTTC

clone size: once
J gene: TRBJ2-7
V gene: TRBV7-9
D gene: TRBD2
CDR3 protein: CASSPRLAGAGEQYF
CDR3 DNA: TGTGCCAGCAGCCCGCGACTAGCGGGAGCGGGGGAGCAGTACTTC

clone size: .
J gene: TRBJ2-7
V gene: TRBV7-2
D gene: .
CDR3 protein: CASSPPGVYEQYF
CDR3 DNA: TGTGCCAGCAGCCCCCCAGGTGTTTACGAGCAGTACTTC

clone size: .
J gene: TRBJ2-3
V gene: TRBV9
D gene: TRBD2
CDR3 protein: CASSVRAGGIDTQYF
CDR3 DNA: TGTGCCAGCAGCGTGCGAGCGGGAGGAATTGATACGCAGTATTTT

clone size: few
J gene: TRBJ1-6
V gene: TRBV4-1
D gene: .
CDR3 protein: CASSQAGLGSPLHF
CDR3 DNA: TGCGCCAGCAGCCAGGCGGGACTTGGTTCACCCCTCCACTTT

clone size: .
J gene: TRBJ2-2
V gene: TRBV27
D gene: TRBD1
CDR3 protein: CASTHLTGHTNTGELFF
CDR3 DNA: TGTGCCAGCACCCATCTGACAGGGCATACGAACACCGGGGAGCTGTTTTTT

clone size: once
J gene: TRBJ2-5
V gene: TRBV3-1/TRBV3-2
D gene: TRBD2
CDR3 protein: CASSLPTSAGVETQYF
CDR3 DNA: TGTGCCAGCAGCCTCCCCACTAGCGCGGGAGTGGAGACCCAGTACTTC

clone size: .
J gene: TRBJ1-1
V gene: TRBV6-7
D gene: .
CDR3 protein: CASSYSPDSIAPEAFF
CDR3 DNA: TGTGCCAGCAGTTACTCCCCCGACAGTATTGCCCCGGAAGCTTTCTTT

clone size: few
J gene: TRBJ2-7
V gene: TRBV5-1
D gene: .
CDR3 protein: CASSLWTGGPYEQYF
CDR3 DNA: TGCGCCAGCAGTCTGTGGACGGGGGGCCCCTACGAGCAGTACTTC

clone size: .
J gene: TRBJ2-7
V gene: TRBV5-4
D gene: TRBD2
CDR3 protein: CASSSKAGGPGSYEQYF
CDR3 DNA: TGTGCCAGCAGCTCTAAAGCGGGAGGGCCGGGATCCTACGAGCAGTACTTC

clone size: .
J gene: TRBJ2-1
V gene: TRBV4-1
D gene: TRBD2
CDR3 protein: CASSPLRVSGTTDEQFF
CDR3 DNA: TGCGCCAGCAGCCCCCTCCGGGTAAGCGGGACGACGGATGAGCAGTTCTTC

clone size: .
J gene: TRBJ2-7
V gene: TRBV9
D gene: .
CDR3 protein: CASSVGGSDEQYF
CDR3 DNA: TGTGCCAGCAGCGTGGGGGGTTCAGACGAGCAGTACTTC

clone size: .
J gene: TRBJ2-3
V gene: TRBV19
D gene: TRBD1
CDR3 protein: CASKTGAADTQYF
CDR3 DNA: TGTGCCAGCAAGACAGGGGCTGCAGATACGCAGTATTTT

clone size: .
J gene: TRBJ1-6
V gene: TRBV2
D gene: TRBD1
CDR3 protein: CASSTGGTYNSPLHF
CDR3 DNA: TGTGCCAGCAGTACAGGGGGGACCTATAATTCACCCCTCCACTTT

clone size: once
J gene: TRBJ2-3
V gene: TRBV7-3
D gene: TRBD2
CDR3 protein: CASSSTPGLPHSTDTQYF
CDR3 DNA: TGTGCCAGCAGCTCAACCCCGGGACTACCCCATAGCACAGATACGCAGTATTTT

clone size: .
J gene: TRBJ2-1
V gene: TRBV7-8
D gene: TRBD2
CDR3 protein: CASSLAGGEQFF
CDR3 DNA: TGTGCCAGCAGCCTAGCGGGGGGTGAGCAGTTCTTC

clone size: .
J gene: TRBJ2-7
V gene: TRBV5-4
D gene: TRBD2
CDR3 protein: CASSFGLAGGAYEQYF
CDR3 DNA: TGTGCCAGCAGCTTCGGACTAGCGGGGGGGGCCTACGAGCAGTACTTC

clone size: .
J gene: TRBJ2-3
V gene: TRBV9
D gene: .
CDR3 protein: CASSAGGDTQYF
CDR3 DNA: TGTGCCAGCAGCGCAGGAGGGGATACGCAGTATTTT

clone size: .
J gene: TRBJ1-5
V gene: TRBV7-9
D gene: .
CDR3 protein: CASSELGNQPQHF
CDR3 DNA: TGTGCCAGCAGCGAACTAGGGAATCAGCCCCAGCATTTT

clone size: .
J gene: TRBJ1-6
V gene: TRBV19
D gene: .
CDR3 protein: CASSPQGLSPLHF
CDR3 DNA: TGTGCCAGTAGCCCCCAGGGACTCTCACCCCTCCACTTT

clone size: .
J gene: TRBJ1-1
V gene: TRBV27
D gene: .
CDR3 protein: CASRAGVGNTEAFF
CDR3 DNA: TGTGCCAGCAGGGCAGGGGTGGGGAACACTGAAGCTTTCTTT

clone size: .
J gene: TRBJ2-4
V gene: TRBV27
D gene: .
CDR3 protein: CASRWTTGCKNIQYF
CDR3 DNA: TGTGCCAGCAGATGGACTACGGGGTGCAAAAACATTCAGTACTTC

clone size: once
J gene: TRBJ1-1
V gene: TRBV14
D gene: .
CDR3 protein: CASSQAQGGLTEAFF
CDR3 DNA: TGTGCCAGCAGCCAAGCTCAAGGGGGATTGACTGAAGCTTTCTTT

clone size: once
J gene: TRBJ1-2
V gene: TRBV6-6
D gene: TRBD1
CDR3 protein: CASKDRGVYGYTF
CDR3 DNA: TGTGCCAGCAAGGACAGGGGGGTCTATGGCTACACCTTC

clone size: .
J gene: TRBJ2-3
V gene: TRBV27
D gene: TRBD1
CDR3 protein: CARPGQGIRTQYF
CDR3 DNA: TGTGCCAGACCGGGACAGGGAATTCGTACGCAGTATTTT

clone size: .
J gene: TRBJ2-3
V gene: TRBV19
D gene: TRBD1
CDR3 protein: CASNLGQGTDTQYF
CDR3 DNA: TGTGCCAGTAATTTGGGACAGGGAACAGATACGCAGTATTTT

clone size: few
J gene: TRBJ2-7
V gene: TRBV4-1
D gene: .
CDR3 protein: CASSQGTGTFSYEQYF
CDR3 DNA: TGCGCCAGCAGCCAAGGAACCGGGACATTCTCCTACGAGCAGTACTTC

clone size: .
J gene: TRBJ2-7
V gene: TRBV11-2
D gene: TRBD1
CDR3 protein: CASSLGQGFYEQYF
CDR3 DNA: TGTGCCAGCAGCTTAGGACAGGGCTTCTACGAGCAGTACTTC

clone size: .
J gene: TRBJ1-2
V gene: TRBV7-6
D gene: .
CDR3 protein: CASSSTRGRANYGYTF
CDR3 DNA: TGTGCCAGCAGCTCAACCAGGGGACGGGCTAACTATGGCTACACCTTC

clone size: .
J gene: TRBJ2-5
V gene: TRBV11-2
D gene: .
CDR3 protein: CASSLDLEVGETQYF
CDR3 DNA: TGTGCCAGCAGCTTAGATCTTGAGGTTGGGGAGACCCAGTACTTC

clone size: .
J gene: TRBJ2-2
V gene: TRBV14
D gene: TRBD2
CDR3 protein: CASSQMTSSTGELFF
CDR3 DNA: TGTGCCAGCAGCCAGATGACTAGCTCCACCGGGGAGCTGTTTTTT

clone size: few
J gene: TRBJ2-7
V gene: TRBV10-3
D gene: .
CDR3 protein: CAIARTGTLYEQYF
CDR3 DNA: TGTGCCATCGCCAGAACGGGAACTTTGTACGAGCAGTACTTC

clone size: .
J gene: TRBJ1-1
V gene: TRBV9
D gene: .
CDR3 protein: CASSFAPGARTEAFF
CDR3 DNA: TGTGCCAGCAGCTTCGCCCCAGGGGCGAGGACTGAAGCTTTCTTT